These T cell receptor beta chains were read from a single sample in a study of blood T cell repertoires in COVID-19. Profiled with immunoSEQ multiplex PCR; TCRdb holds only in-frame clones, not every one. The table has 200,000 or so clones, around 87% seen once. Sequencing was performed on PBMCs or T cells enriched from blood (not recorded which). Receptor source: a woman younger than 30 in a cohort exposed to, infected with or recovered from COVID-19 (not recorded which). Each CDR3 is given with its conserved first and last residue. A D gene is named only where the DNA matches it firmly. The size entry is marked missing in some rows and otherwise reads once, few, many or a size class.

v_gene	d_gene	abundance	j_gene	CDR3aa	CDR3nt
TRBV6-5	TRBD1	NA	TRBJ2-5	CASGLTGGREETQYF	TGTGCCAGCGGATTGACAGGGGGAAGAGAGGAGACCCAGTACTTC
TRBV7-9	TRBD2	NA	TRBJ2-1	CASSPGRLAGADNEQFF	TGTGCCAGCAGCCCTGGTAGGCTAGCGGGAGCGGACAATGAGCAGTTCTTC
TRBV3-1/TRBV3-2	TRBD1	once	TRBJ1-5	CASSPDREDQPQHF	TGTGCCAGCAGCCCTGACAGGGAAGATCAGCCCCAGCATTTT
TRBV19	TRBD2	few	TRBJ2-1	CASMLAGHNEQFF	TGTGCCAGTATGCTAGCGGGCCACAATGAGCAGTTCTTC
TRBV15	NA	NA	TRBJ1-1	CATSVRRGTEAFF	TGTGCCACCAGCGTACGCAGGGGCACTGAAGCTTTCTTT
TRBV10-1	TRBD2	few	TRBJ2-2	CASSSSRSGARTGELFF	TGCGCCAGCAGTTCCTCTAGGAGCGGGGCCAGGACCGGGGAGCTGTTTTTT
TRBV19	NA	NA	TRBJ1-1	CASSTSQRYNTEAFF	TGTGCCAGTAGTACGTCACAGAGATATAACACTGAAGCTTTCTTT
TRBV7-9	TRBD1	NA	TRBJ1-6	CASSFGTGTRGPLHF	TGTGCCAGCAGCTTCGGGACAGGGACACGCGGACCCCTCCACTTT
TRBV9	TRBD1	NA	TRBJ1-3	CASSVEGASGNTIYF	TGTGCCAGCAGCGTAGAGGGGGCTTCGGGAAACACCATATATTTT
TRBV5-1	NA	NA	TRBJ1-3	CASSQRDSGNTIYF	TGCGCCAGCAGCCAGAGGGACTCTGGAAACACCATATATTTT
TRBV19	NA	NA	TRBJ1-5	CASSIDVNNRVTQPQHF	TGTGCCAGTAGTATAGACGTGAACAACAGGGTAACTCAGCCCCAGCATTTT
TRBV9	TRBD2	NA	TRBJ2-2	CASSPSSGRAGTGELFF	TGTGCCAGCAGCCCTAGTAGCGGGAGGGCTGGCACCGGGGAGCTGTTTTTT
TRBV24-1	NA	few	TRBJ2-3	CATEGGGTDTQYF	TGTGCCACCGAGGGTGGAGGCACAGATACGCAGTATTTT
TRBV7-9	NA	NA	TRBJ1-4	CASSSGFQKRYLNEKLFF	TGTGCCAGCAGCTCCGGGTTTCAGAAACGGTATCTAAATGAAAAACTGTTTTTT
TRBV6-4	NA	NA	TRBJ2-1	CASSAQGSSYNEQFF	TGTGCCAGCAGTGCCCAGGGCAGCTCCTACAATGAGCAGTTCTTC
TRBV3-1/TRBV3-2	NA	NA	TRBJ1-2	CASSQGQSYGYTF	TGTGCCAGCAGCCAAGGACAGTCCTATGGCTACACCTTC
TRBV7-2	NA	NA	TRBJ1-2	CASSPSRGSQQGYTF	TGTGCCAGCAGCCCTTCTCGCGGATCCCAACAAGGCTACACCTTC
TRBV19	NA	NA	TRBJ1-5	CASTLDSSYQPQHF	TGTGCCAGTACCTTGGACAGTTCCTATCAGCCCCAGCATTTT
TRBV24-1	NA	NA	TRBJ2-1	CATSDLQVTSRGEQFF	TGTGCCACCAGTGATTTGCAGGTGACTAGTCGGGGGGAGCAGTTCTTC
TRBV7-9	TRBD1	NA	TRBJ1-2	CASNPDRLGGYTF	TGTGCCAGCAATCCGGACAGGCTAGGGGGCTACACCTTC
TRBV24-1	TRBD1	few	TRBJ1-2	CASQPTGGGYTF	TGTGCCAGTCAACCGACAGGGGGTGGCTACACCTTC
TRBV4-1	TRBD2	few	TRBJ2-2	CASSQYGGVTGELFF	TGCGCCAGCAGCCAATACGGGGGGGTTACCGGGGAGCTGTTTTTT
TRBV9	NA	NA	TRBJ1-3	CASSVDPQGNTIYF	TGTGCCAGCAGCGTAGATCCCCAAGGAAACACCATATATTTT
TRBV2	NA	NA	TRBJ1-2	CASSEKGDISGYTF	TGTGCCAGCAGTGAAAAGGGGGACATCTCTGGCTACACCTTC
TRBV27	TRBD2	once	TRBJ2-1	CASSLTTWTSGGGNEQFF	TGTGCCAGCAGTCTTACGACTTGGACTAGCGGAGGGGGGAATGAGCAGTTCTTC
TRBV5-1	NA	NA	TRBJ1-1	CASSRGGAGGDTEAFF	TGCGCCAGCTCTAGGGGAGGGGCCGGTGGAGACACTGAAGCTTTCTTT
TRBV9	NA	NA	TRBJ2-2	CASSVSDTGELFF	TGTGCCAGCAGCGTTTCAGACACCGGGGAGCTGTTTTTT
TRBV24-1	NA	NA	TRBJ2-5	CATSPSDTTGTDLGETQYF	TGTGCCACCAGTCCCAGTGATACTACAGGCACGGACCTCGGAGAGACCCAGTACTTC
TRBV30	TRBD1	NA	TRBJ1-1	CAWSALPGQFNTEAFF	TGTGCCTGGAGTGCCCTTCCGGGACAGTTCAACACTGAAGCTTTCTTT
TRBV9	NA	NA	TRBJ2-3	CASSVALDTQYF	TGTGCCAGCAGCGTAGCTCTAGATACGCAGTATTTT
TRBV20-1	NA	NA	TRBJ1-2	CSARREGYTF	TGCAGTGCTAGAAGGGAGGGCTACACCTTC
TRBV5-5	TRBD1	NA	TRBJ2-7	CASSPRQGASYEQYF	TGTGCCAGCAGCCCCCGACAGGGGGCGTCCTACGAGCAGTACTTC
TRBV7-3	NA	NA	TRBJ1-2	CASSPHGPGEGGYTF	TGTGCCAGCAGCCCACACGGCCCGGGGGAGGGTGGCTACACCTTC
TRBV10-1	NA	NA	TRBJ2-7	CASSDSSVYEQYF	TGCGCCAGCAGTGATAGTAGCGTCTACGAGCAGTACTTC
TRBV28	NA	NA	TRBJ2-1	CASTGAGRLANEQFF	TGTGCCAGCACTGGGGCAGGGCGGTTGGCCAATGAGCAGTTCTTC
TRBV18	NA	NA	TRBJ1-2	CASSDSYGYTF	TGTGCCAGCTCCGACAGTTATGGCTACACCTTC
TRBV3-1/TRBV3-2	TRBD1	NA	TRBJ2-5	CASSATGAPIEETQYF	TGTGCCAGCAGCGCAACAGGGGCCCCAATAGAAGAGACCCAGTACTTC
TRBV2	NA	NA	TRBJ1-4	CASLQGSEKLFF	TGTGCCAGCCTTCAGGGGAGTGAAAAACTGTTTTTT
TRBV15	NA	NA	TRBJ1-1	CATSSRRVVEAFF	TGTGCCACCAGCAGTAGGCGGGTGGTTGAAGCTTTCTTT
TRBV5-1	NA	NA	TRBJ1-1	CASSLDTLNTEAFF	TGCGCCAGCAGCTTGGACACCCTGAACACTGAAGCTTTCTTT
TRBV5-1	TRBD1	NA	TRBJ1-5	CASSEGFQGEPQHF	TGCGCCAGCAGCGAAGGGTTCCAGGGGGAGCCCCAGCATTTT
TRBV7-2	NA	once	TRBJ2-1	CASSSRGTSYNEQFF	TGTGCCAGCAGCTCGAGAGGTACTTCCTACAATGAGCAGTTCTTC